This is a list of T cell receptor beta chains from one sample in a study of T-cell reconstitution after alpha-beta-depleted transplantation in children. Using its own MiXCR run on the PCR reads, TCRdb lists one record per CDR3 protein. The sample holds under 250,000 distinct CDR3 sequences, about 24% seen once. The source was PBMCs, mostly from graft donor cells, collected 360 days after TCRalphabeta/CD19-depleted stem cell transplant. Source of these receptors: a female patient between 2 and 15 years old who had a stem cell transplant for congenital amegakaryocytic thrombocytopenia, so the T cells may come from the graft donor. The CDR3 runs from the conserved cysteine through the conserved F or W. A D gene is named only where the DNA matches it firmly. Part of the rows lack a size; the others show once, few, many or a class for expanded clones.

cdr3_nt: TGTGCCAGCAGCCTCGGGACTAGCGGGGACGGGGAGCTGTTTTTT; cdr3_aa: CASSLGTSGDGELFF; clone_size: .; j_call: TRBJ2-2; v_call: TRBV11-1; d_call: TRBD2
cdr3_nt: TGCGCCAGCAGCCCTTTAGCGGGAGACTCAAATACGCAGTATTTT; cdr3_aa: CASSPLAGDSNTQYF; clone_size: many; j_call: TRBJ2-3; v_call: TRBV5-1; d_call: TRBD2
cdr3_nt: TGCAGTGCGATAGACAGTTTCGACACAGATACGCAGTATTTT; cdr3_aa: CSAIDSFDTDTQYF; clone_size: .; j_call: TRBJ2-3; v_call: TRBV20-1; d_call: .
cdr3_nt: TGTGGCAGCAGCCGGTCCTCCGGGACAGGGCTTGGGGAGCAGTACTTC; cdr3_aa: CGSSRSSGTGLGEQYF; clone_size: .; j_call: TRBJ2-7; v_call: TRBV4-2; d_call: TRBD1
cdr3_nt: TGCGCCAGCAGCAGGGACAGGGGGTACAATGAGCAGTTCTTC; cdr3_aa: CASSRDRGYNEQFF; clone_size: .; j_call: TRBJ2-1; v_call: TRBV5-1; d_call: TRBD1
cdr3_nt: TGTGCCAGCAGCGTAGGCGGGGGCCCCTACAATGAGCAGTTCTTC; cdr3_aa: CASSVGGGPYNEQFF; clone_size: few; j_call: TRBJ2-1; v_call: TRBV9; d_call: .
cdr3_nt: TGTGCCAGCAGCCAAGTTACTAGGAATGAGCAGTTCTTC; cdr3_aa: CASSQVTRNEQFF; clone_size: .; j_call: TRBJ2-1; v_call: TRBV4-2; d_call: .
cdr3_nt: TGTGCCAGCAGTGACTTGACAGGGGGGAACACTGAAGCTTTCTTT; cdr3_aa: CASSDLTGGNTEAFF; clone_size: few; j_call: TRBJ1-1; v_call: TRBV6-1; d_call: TRBD1
cdr3_nt: TGTGCCAGCAGCTTACGGGGGGGTTACACCGGGGAGCTGTTTTTT; cdr3_aa: CASSLRGGYTGELFF; clone_size: .; j_call: TRBJ2-2; v_call: TRBV7-8; d_call: TRBD2
cdr3_nt: TGCGCCAGCAGTGGTACTCCCTCCTACGAGCAGTACTTC; cdr3_aa: CASSGTPSYEQYF; clone_size: .; j_call: TRBJ2-7; v_call: TRBV5-1; d_call: .
cdr3_nt: TGCAGCGTTGAAGATCCGAGGGGGGTTCAAGAGACCCAGTACTTC; cdr3_aa: CSVEDPRGVQETQYF; clone_size: few; j_call: TRBJ2-5; v_call: TRBV29-1; d_call: .
cdr3_nt: TGTGCCAGCAGTCAGATGACTAGCGGGGGGGTCCATGAGCAGTTCTTC; cdr3_aa: CASSQMTSGGVHEQFF; clone_size: few; j_call: TRBJ2-1; v_call: TRBV6-4; d_call: TRBD2
cdr3_nt: TGTGCCACCAGCAGAGACAGGTTGGTCACTGAAGCTTTCTTT; cdr3_aa: CATSRDRLVTEAFF; clone_size: .; j_call: TRBJ1-1; v_call: TRBV15; d_call: .
cdr3_nt: TGCGCCAGCAGCCCACGACTAGGAGGCACCGGGGAGCTGTTTTTT; cdr3_aa: CASSPRLGGTGELFF; clone_size: .; j_call: TRBJ2-2; v_call: TRBV4-3; d_call: .
cdr3_nt: TGCGCCAGCAGCTTGGGGGGGACTAGCGGCCGAATTTCCTACAATGAGCAGTTCTTC; cdr3_aa: CASSLGGTSGRISYNEQFF; clone_size: .; j_call: TRBJ2-1; v_call: TRBV5-1; d_call: TRBD2
cdr3_nt: TGTGCCAGCGGGGCGGCCCAAGAGACCCAGTACTTC; cdr3_aa: CASGAAQETQYF; clone_size: few; j_call: TRBJ2-5; v_call: TRBV9; d_call: .
cdr3_nt: TGTGCCAGCAGCCGGGGGGGGAACACAGATACGCAGTATTTT; cdr3_aa: CASSRGGNTDTQYF; clone_size: .; j_call: TRBJ2-3; v_call: TRBV5-4; d_call: TRBD2
cdr3_nt: TGCGCCAGCAGCCAAGGAGGGGCAAAAAGACTGAACACTGAAGCTTTCTTT; cdr3_aa: CASSQGGAKRLNTEAFF; clone_size: .; j_call: TRBJ1-1; v_call: TRBV4-1; d_call: .
cdr3_nt: TGTGCCAGCAGACCAACTGGGGCCAACGTCCTGACTTTC; cdr3_aa: CASRPTGANVLTF; clone_size: many; j_call: TRBJ2-6; v_call: TRBV12-3/TRBV12-4; d_call: .
cdr3_nt: TGCAGTGCCTCGGTAGGCCCGGGGGCCCAGCATTTT; cdr3_aa: CSASVGPGAQHF; clone_size: .; j_call: TRBJ1-5; v_call: TRBV20-1; d_call: .
cdr3_nt: TGCGCCAGCAGCTTGGAGTCCTCTCATAACACCGGGGAGCTGTTTTTT; cdr3_aa: CASSLESSHNTGELFF; clone_size: .; j_call: TRBJ2-2; v_call: TRBV5-1; d_call: .
cdr3_nt: TGCGCCAGCAGCCTCACTAGCGGGAGTACCAATGAGCAGTTCTTC; cdr3_aa: CASSLTSGSTNEQFF; clone_size: .; j_call: TRBJ2-1; v_call: TRBV4-1; d_call: TRBD2
cdr3_nt: TGTGCCAGCAGTGACAGTGAAGCTTTCTTT; cdr3_aa: CASSDSEAFF; clone_size: .; j_call: TRBJ1-1; v_call: TRBV28; d_call: .
cdr3_nt: TGTGCCAGCAGCCAAGACGGGAGGGACGACAATGAGCAGTTCTTC; cdr3_aa: CASSQDGRDDNEQFF; clone_size: .; j_call: TRBJ2-1; v_call: TRBV14; d_call: TRBD2
cdr3_nt: TGCGCCAGCAGCCAGACGACGCTAATGAACACTGAAGCTTTCTTT; cdr3_aa: CASSQTTLMNTEAFF; clone_size: few; j_call: TRBJ1-1; v_call: TRBV4-1; d_call: .
cdr3_nt: TGTGCCAGCAGTTGGGGCAGATCGAGAGCGGGCGGCTACACCTTC; cdr3_aa: CASSWGRSRAGGYTF; clone_size: many; j_call: TRBJ1-2; v_call: TRBV12-3/TRBV12-4; d_call: .
cdr3_nt: TGCGCCAGCAGCTTGGTCCGCCAGAGCTCCTACAATGAGCAGTTCTTC; cdr3_aa: CASSLVRQSSYNEQFF; clone_size: few; j_call: TRBJ2-1; v_call: TRBV5-1; d_call: .
cdr3_nt: TGTGCCAGCGCCCTAGTTGAGCGGGGGGGCACAGATACGCAGTATTTT; cdr3_aa: CASALVERGGTDTQYF; clone_size: .; j_call: TRBJ2-3; v_call: TRBV12-3/TRBV12-4; d_call: TRBD2
cdr3_nt: TGCAGGGCCGGGACAGGCACCGGGGAGCTGTTTTTT; cdr3_aa: CRAGTGTGELFF; clone_size: many; j_call: TRBJ2-2; v_call: TRBV29-1; d_call: TRBD1
cdr3_nt: TGTGCCAGCAGCGTTGGACAGTCCAGCACAGATACGCAGTATTTT; cdr3_aa: CASSVGQSSTDTQYF; clone_size: .; j_call: TRBJ2-3; v_call: TRBV11-2; d_call: .
cdr3_nt: TGCAGCACAGGACAGATCTCCTACAATGAGCAGTTCTTC; cdr3_aa: CSTGQISYNEQFF; clone_size: few; j_call: TRBJ2-1; v_call: TRBV29-1; d_call: .
cdr3_nt: TGTGCCAGCAGCCAGTTCGGAGGGAGGAACACTGAAGCTTTCTTT; cdr3_aa: CASSQFGGRNTEAFF; clone_size: .; j_call: TRBJ1-1; v_call: TRBV14; d_call: .
cdr3_nt: TGTGCCAGCAGTCTAGCGGGCCTAAGGGCAGATGAGCAGTTCTTC; cdr3_aa: CASSLAGLRADEQFF; clone_size: few; j_call: TRBJ2-1; v_call: TRBV3-1; d_call: TRBD2
cdr3_nt: TGCAGTGCTCGTCACGGACCGGGCCCTGAAGCTTTCTTT; cdr3_aa: CSARHGPGPEAFF; clone_size: .; j_call: TRBJ1-1; v_call: TRBV20-1; d_call: .
cdr3_nt: TGCCCTATTTGGGAGGGGTCCCATTACAATGAGCAGTTCTTC; cdr3_aa: CPIWEGSHYNEQFF; clone_size: .; j_call: TRBJ2-1; v_call: TRBV29-1; d_call: TRBD2
cdr3_nt: TGTGCCAGCAGCGCACAGATTGGCCTAGGGGTTAATGAGCAGTTCTTC; cdr3_aa: CASSAQIGLGVNEQFF; clone_size: few; j_call: TRBJ2-1; v_call: TRBV7-6; d_call: .
cdr3_nt: TGTGCCAGTAGTATATTGAGCGGACCCTACAATGAGCAGTTCTTC; cdr3_aa: CASSILSGPYNEQFF; clone_size: few; j_call: TRBJ2-1; v_call: TRBV19; d_call: .
cdr3_nt: TGTGCCAGCAGTTACTCATCTGCTAACTATGGCTACACCTTC; cdr3_aa: CASSYSSANYGYTF; clone_size: .; j_call: TRBJ1-2; v_call: TRBV6-5; d_call: .
cdr3_nt: TGCGCCAGCAGCTTGGACGCGGATGAGCAGTTCTTC; cdr3_aa: CASSLDADEQFF; clone_size: few; j_call: TRBJ2-1; v_call: TRBV5-1; d_call: .